The clone carrying this T cell receptor (beta chain) showed up just a few times. The antigen remains undetermined. Per germline, CDR1 DFQATT and CDR2 SNEGSKA (reference sequence). CDR3 size: 15 residues. The V gene end was trimmed by 4 bases and the J gene end by 4 bases; junction bases not matched to a gene: 9. The sample belongs to a study of early T cells in non-severe SARS-CoV-2 infection. TCRdb re-analysed the 5' RACE reads in MiXCR, keeping a single row per CDR3 protein. The sample consists of 87,000 or so distinct CDR3 sequences, roughly 15% of them appearing once. Study-level findings and limits: The study's VDJdb matching favored anti-spike CD8 responses and missed private and CD4 specificities.

This TCR was sampled from an adult who was a healthcare worker with PCR-confirmed SARS-CoV-2 infection or an uninfected control (not recorded which). The V call is TRBV20-1, the J call TRBJ2-3; 9 nucleotides match TRBD2. The sequenced sample consisted of whole blood. DNA of the CDR3: TGCAGTGCTAAGCCGCCGGGACTAGCCCCAGATACGCAGTATTTT. Residues: CSAKPPGLAPDTQYF.